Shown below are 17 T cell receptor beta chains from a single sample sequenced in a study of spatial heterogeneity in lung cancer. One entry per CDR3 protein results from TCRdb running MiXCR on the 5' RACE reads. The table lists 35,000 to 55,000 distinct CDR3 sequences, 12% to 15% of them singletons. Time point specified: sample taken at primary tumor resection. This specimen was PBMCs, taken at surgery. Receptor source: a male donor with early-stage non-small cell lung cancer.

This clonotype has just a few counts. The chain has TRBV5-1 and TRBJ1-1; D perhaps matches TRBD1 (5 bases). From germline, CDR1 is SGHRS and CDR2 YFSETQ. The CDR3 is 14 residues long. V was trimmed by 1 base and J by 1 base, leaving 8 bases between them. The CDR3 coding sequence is TGCGCCAGCAGCTTGCTGGGGACGAACACTGAAGCTTTCTTT. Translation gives CASSLLGTNTEAFF. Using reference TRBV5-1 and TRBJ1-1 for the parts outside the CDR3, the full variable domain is KAGVTQTPRYLIKTRGQQVTLSCSPISGHRSVSWYQQTPGQGLQFLFEYFSETQRNKGNFPGRFSGRQFSNSRSEMNVSTLELGDSALYLCASSLLGTNTEAFFGQGTRLTVV.

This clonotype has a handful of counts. The CDR3 sequence: CSASRAGAGAPRDEQYF. The CDR3 DNA follows: TGCAGTGCCTCCCGAGCGGGGGCGGGAGCCCCCCGGGACGAGCAGTACTTC. The rearrangement uses TRBV20-1 and TRBJ2-7, with 8 nucleotides matching TRBD2. V gave up 6 bases and J gave up 5 bases; unmatched junction bases: 21. CDR3 length equals 17 residues. Germline CDR1 and CDR2: DFQATT and SNEGSKA (reference sequence).

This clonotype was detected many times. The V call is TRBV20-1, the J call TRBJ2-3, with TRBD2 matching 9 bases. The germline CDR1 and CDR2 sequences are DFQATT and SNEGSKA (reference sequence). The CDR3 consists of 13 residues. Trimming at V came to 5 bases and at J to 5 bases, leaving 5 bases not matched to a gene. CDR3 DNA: TGCAGTGCTGAGCGGGGGGATATAGATACGCAGTATTTT. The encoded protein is CSAERGDIDTQYF.

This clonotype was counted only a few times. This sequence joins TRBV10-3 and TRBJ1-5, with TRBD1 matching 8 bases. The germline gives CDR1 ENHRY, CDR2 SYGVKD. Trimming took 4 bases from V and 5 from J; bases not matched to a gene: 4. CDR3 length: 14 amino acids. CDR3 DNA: TGTGCCATCAGTGGACAGGGGATGGATCAGCCCCAGCATTTT. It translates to CAISGQGMDQPQHF.

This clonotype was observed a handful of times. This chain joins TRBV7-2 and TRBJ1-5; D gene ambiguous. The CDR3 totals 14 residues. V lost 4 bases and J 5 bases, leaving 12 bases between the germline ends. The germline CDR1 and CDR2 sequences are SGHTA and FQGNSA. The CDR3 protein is CASSSPQGDQPQHF. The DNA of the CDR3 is TGTGCCAGCAGCTCCCCCCAAGGAGATCAGCCCCAGCATTTT.

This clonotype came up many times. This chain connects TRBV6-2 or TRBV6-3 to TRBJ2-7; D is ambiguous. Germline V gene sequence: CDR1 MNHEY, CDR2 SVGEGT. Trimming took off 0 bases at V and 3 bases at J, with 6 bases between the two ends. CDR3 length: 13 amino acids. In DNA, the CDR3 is TGTGCCAGCAGTTACTCTGCCAGCTACGAGCAGTACTTC. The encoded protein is CASSYSASYEQYF.

CDR3 residues: CASCPALGTDTQYF. In nucleotides, the CDR3 is TGCGCTAGTTGTCCAGCCCTCGGCACAGATACGCAGTATTTT. The chain has TRBV10-1 and TRBJ2-3; D call uncertain. The CDR3 sequence is 14 residues long. In germline, CDR1 is WNHNN, CDR2 SYGVQD (reference sequence).

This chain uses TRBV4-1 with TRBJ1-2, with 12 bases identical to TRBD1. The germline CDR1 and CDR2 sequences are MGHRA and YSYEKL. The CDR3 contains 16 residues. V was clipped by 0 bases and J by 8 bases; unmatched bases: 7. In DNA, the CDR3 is TGCGCCAGCAGCCAAGATCCGGGACAGGGGGCGTCGGGCTACACCTTC. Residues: CASSQDPGQGASGYTF.

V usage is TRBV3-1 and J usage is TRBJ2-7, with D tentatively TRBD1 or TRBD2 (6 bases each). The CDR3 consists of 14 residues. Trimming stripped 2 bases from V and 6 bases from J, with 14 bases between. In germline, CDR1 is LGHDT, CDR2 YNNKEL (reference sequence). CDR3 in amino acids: CASSQLGTGAEQYF. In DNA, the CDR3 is TGTGCCAGCAGCCAACTTGGGACGGGGGCCGAGCAGTACTTC.

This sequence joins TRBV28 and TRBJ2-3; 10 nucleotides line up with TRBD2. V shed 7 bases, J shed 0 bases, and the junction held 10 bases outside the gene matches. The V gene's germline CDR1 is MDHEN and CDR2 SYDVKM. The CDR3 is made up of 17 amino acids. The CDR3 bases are TGTGCCAGCACCCCGGTGGGACTAGCGTCGAGCACAGATACGCAGTATTTT. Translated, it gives CASTPVGLASSTDTQYF.

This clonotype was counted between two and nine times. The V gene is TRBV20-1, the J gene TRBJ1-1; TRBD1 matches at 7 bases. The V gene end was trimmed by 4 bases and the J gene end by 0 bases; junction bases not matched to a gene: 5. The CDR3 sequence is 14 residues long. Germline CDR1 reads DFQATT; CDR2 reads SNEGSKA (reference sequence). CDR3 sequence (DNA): TGCAGTGCTACGAGGGGACAGTTGAACACTGAAGCTTTCTTT. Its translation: CSATRGQLNTEAFF.

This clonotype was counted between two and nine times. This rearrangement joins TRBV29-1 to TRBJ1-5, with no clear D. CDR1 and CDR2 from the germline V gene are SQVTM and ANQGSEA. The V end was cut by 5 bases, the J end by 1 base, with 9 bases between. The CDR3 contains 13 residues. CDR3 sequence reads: CSVLVQSNQPQHF. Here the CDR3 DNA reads TGCAGCGTTCTTGTCCAGAGCAATCAGCCCCAGCATTTT.

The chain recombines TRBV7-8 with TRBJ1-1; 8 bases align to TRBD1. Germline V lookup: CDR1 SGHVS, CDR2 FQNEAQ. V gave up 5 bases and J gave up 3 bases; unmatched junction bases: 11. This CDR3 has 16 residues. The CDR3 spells CASSTWTGPGDTEAFF. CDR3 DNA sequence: TGTGCCAGCAGCACCTGGACAGGGCCTGGGGACACTGAAGCTTTCTTT.

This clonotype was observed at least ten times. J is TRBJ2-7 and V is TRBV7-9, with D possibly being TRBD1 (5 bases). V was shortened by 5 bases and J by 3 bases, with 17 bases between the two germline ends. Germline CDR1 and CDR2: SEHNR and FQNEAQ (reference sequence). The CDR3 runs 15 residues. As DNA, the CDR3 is TGTGCCAGCAGCCTTCTGAGACAGAATCTCTACGAGCAGTACTTC. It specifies CASSLLRQNLYEQYF.

DNA for the CDR3: TGCAGCGTTGAAAGGACACTCGATGGCTACACCTTC. Its translation is CSVERTLDGYTF. This chain joins TRBV29-1 and TRBJ1-2, with D possibly matching TRBD1 (5 bases). This CDR3 has 12 residues. Germline CDR1 is SQVTM and CDR2 is ANQGSEA. V lost 2 bases and J lost 6, with 10 bases in between. Drawing the rest from reference TRBV29-1 and TRBJ1-2, the complete variable domain is SAVISQKPSRDICQRGTSLTIQCQVDSQVTMMFWYRQQPGQSLTLIATANQGSEATYESGFVIDKFPISRPNLTFSTLTVSNMSPEDSSIYLCSVERTLDGYTFGSGTRLTVV.

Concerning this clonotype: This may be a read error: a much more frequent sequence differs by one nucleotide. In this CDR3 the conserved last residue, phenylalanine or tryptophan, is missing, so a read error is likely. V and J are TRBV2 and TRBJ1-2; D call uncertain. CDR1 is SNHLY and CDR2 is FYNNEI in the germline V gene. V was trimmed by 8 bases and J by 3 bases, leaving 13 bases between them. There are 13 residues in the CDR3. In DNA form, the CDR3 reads TGTGCCAGCGGGGAACAACCGGACTATGGCTACACCTCC. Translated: CASGEQPDYGYTS.

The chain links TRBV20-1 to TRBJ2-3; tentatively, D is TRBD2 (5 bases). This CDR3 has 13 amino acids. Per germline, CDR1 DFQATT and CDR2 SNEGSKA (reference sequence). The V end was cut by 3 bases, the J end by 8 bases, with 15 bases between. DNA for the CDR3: TGCAGTGCTAGTACCCTAATCGCGGGTACGCAGTATTTT. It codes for CSASTLIAGTQYF.